This T cell receptor (beta chain) was sequenced in a study of cytomegalovirus exposure and HLA in healthy donors. Study-wide results and limits: A link between a missense DCLRE1C variant and TCR beta V- and J-gene trimming emerged from a later analysis. Productive rates of about 90% or about 30% were seen for most TCR beta V segments in an earlier analysis. The later analysis indicated that the majority of CMV-associated TCR beta chains appeared HLA-restricted. Specific recognition of CMV antigens was confirmed in vitro for three chains (all CMV-associated).

A note on this clone: Its matching antigen is unknown.

CDR3 length: 15 residues. V lost 5 bases and J lost 8, with 18 bases in between. CDR1 and CDR2 from the germline V gene are MDHEN and SYDVKM. The study ran its PCR with 60 Vbeta and 13 Jbeta primers. Sequencing was performed with immunoSEQ multiplex PCR; in TCRdb, only in-frame clones are kept and a portion is missing. The profile covers 89,000 or so clones, with roughly four fifths appearing a single time and 5.6% taken by the ten largest. The TCR comes from a woman aged 18 to 35 in good health and CMV-seropositive. This chain uses TRBV28 with TRBJ1-4, with D perhaps matching TRBD1 (6 bases). Sequencing input: PBMCs. The CDR3: CASSPTGPRGEKLFF. In DNA, the CDR3 is TGTGCCAGCAGTCCAACAGGGCCGCGCGGAGAAAAACTGTTTTTT.